One sample yielded the 25 T cell receptor beta chains listed below, sequenced in a study of T-cell memory formation after mild COVID-19. TCRdb passed the 5' RACE reads through MiXCR, listing each CDR3 protein once. The sample has 310,000 or so distinct CDR3 sequences, around 15% seen once; the top ten hold approximately 23%. What was sequenced was PBMCs or a T cell subset sorted from them (not recorded which). These receptors were taken from a man aged 18 to 29 who had mild COVID-19 (a few samples of this study predate the infection). Cell type and time point are not known.

This chain connects TRBV7-9 to TRBJ2-1; D remains ambiguous. Trimming took 5 bases from V and 0 from J, leaving 20 bases between them. CDR1 and CDR2 (germline): SEHNR, FQNEAQ (reference sequence). This CDR3 has 18 amino acids. Here the CDR3 DNA reads TGTGCCAGCAGCCTACGGGTCAGGAAAATCAGCTCCTACAATGAGCAGTTCTTC. Protein product: CASSLRVRKISSYNEQFF.

The rearrangement links TRBV5-4 to TRBJ2-7; no definite D call. CDR1 SGHNT and CDR2 YYREEE come from the germline V gene (reference sequence). This CDR3 comprises 14 residues. The V and J ends lost 3 bases and 5 bases respectively, with 15 bases between them. DNA of the CDR3: TGTGCCAGCAGCTGGGGTCCGGGCCCAAACGAGCAGTACTTC. Its protein is CASSWGPGPNEQYF.

This clonotype was seen a few times. The chain joins TRBV7-2 to TRBJ2-1; perhaps TRBD2 as D (5 bases). Looked up from germline, CDR1 is SGHTA and CDR2 is FQGNSA. The CDR3 length is 12 residues. V was trimmed by 6 bases and J by 9 bases, leaving 12 bases between them. The DNA for the CDR3 is TGTGCCAGCAGACCCCTCGCGGGTGAGCAGTTCTTC. Translating gives CASRPLAGEQFF. Full variable domain (outside the CDR3, taken from reference TRBV7-2 and TRBJ2-1): GAGVSQSPSNKVTEKGKDVELRCDPISGHTALYWYRQSLGQGLEFLIYFQGNSAPDKSGLPSDRFSAERTGGSVSTLTIQRTQQEDSAVYLCASRPLAGEQFFGPGTRLTVL.

This chain uses TRBV10-3 with TRBJ2-7, with D unclear. Germline-derived CDR1 and CDR2 are ENHRY and SYGVKD. V dropped 5 bases and J dropped 0 bases, with 14 bases sitting between them. This CDR3 has 15 residues. The chain's CDR3 is CAISPKDRSSYEQYV. Here the CDR3 DNA reads TGTGCCATCAGTCCGAAGGACCGGAGCTCCTACGAGCAGTACGTC.

This clonotype was observed at least ten times. The rearrangement joins TRBV4-3 to TRBJ2-7, with a tentative D call TRBD2 (5 bases). The V gene lost 0 bases and the J gene lost 3 bases, with 9 bases spanning the gap. The CDR3 is 14 amino acids. Germline assignment: CDR1 LGHNA and CDR2 YSLEER. The CDR3 DNA sequence: TGCGCCAGCAGCCAAGATATCGGGGACTACGAGCAGTACTTC. It yields the protein CASSQDIGDYEQYF.

The CDR3 is CATSPGTAGVNEQFF. DNA for the CDR3: TGTGCCACCAGCCCCGGGACGGCGGGGGTCAATGAGCAGTTCTTC. The chain has TRBV24-1 and TRBJ2-1, with 7 bases identical to TRBD2. Germline loops: CDR1 KGHDR, CDR2 SFDVKD. V lost 7 bases to trimming and J lost 6 bases; unmatched junction nucleotides: 11. This CDR3 is built from 15 residues.

This clonotype was observed at least ten times. The rearrangement joins TRBV7-2 to TRBJ2-7, with 7 bases aligning to TRBD1. The CDR3 extends over 14 amino acids. Germline V gene sequence: CDR1 SGHTA, CDR2 FQGNSA. V dropped 5 bases and J dropped 0; count of bases not matched to a gene: 4. In DNA form, the CDR3 reads TGTGCCAGCAGCCTACAGGGGAGCTCCTACGAGCAGTACTTC. Translation gives CASSLQGSSYEQYF.

The gene calls are TRBV5-1 and TRBJ1-5, with D possibly being TRBD1 (6 bases). Trimming pared 4 bases from V and 5 bases from J, leaving 31 bases between. The length of the CDR3 is 20 residues. Per the germline V gene, CDR1 is SGHRS and CDR2 is YFSETQ. The chain's CDR3 is CASSTAGGPTYRDRDQPQHF. The CDR3 DNA sequence: TGCGCCAGCAGCACTGCGGGGGGTCCTACTTACAGGGATCGGGATCAGCCCCAGCATTTT.

This clonotype was detected ten times or more. The V gene is TRBV7-2, the J gene TRBJ1-2; perhaps TRBD1 as D (5 bases). The CDR3 is 13 residues long. Trimming removed 5 bases from V and 8 bases from J, with 15 bases in between. Germline CDR1 reads SGHTA; CDR2 reads FQGNSA. The DNA for the CDR3 is TGTGCCAGCAGCGCGACGTACAGGAGCGGCTACACCTTC. Amino acids: CASSATYRSGYTF. The full variable domain, in which reference TRBV7-2 and TRBJ1-2 provide the parts outside the CDR3, is GAGVSQSPSNKVTEKGKDVELRCDPISGHTALYWYRQSLGQGLEFLIYFQGNSAPDKSGLPSDRFSAERTGGSVSTLTIQRTQQEDSAVYLCASSATYRSGYTFGSGTRLTVV.

The chain recombines TRBV19 with TRBJ2-5, with D maybe TRBD2 (5 bases). Between the trimmed V and J ends, which lost 0 bases and 2 bases, there was a span of 7 bases. CDR1 and CDR2 (germline): LNHDA, SQIVND (reference sequence). CDR3 length equals 14 residues. The CDR3 spells CASSIERGQETQYF. DNA for the CDR3: TGTGCCAGTAGTATAGAACGGGGACAAGAGACCCAGTACTTC.

This clonotype was found once. The chain uses TRBV7-2 and TRBJ1-5; D is uncertain. Germline V CDR1 and CDR2: SGHTA, FQGNSA. Trimming cost V 1 base and J 7 bases, with 11 bases left between them. This CDR3 comprises 14 residues. In DNA form, the CDR3 reads TGTGCCAGCAGCTTAGTACCGGGTAACCAGCCCCAGCATTTT. This codes for CASSLVPGNQPQHF.

This chain joins TRBV24-1 and TRBJ1-2; D gene ambiguous. Germline V gives CDR1 KGHDR, CDR2 SFDVKD. The CDR3 extends over 13 amino acids. Deletions cut 3 bases from V and 6 bases from J, with 10 bases between. In DNA, the CDR3 is TGTGCCACCAGTGATGGAGACGGCCATGGCTACACCTTC. As protein: CATSDGDGHGYTF.

This clonotype was counted a few times. The rearrangement links TRBV7-2 to TRBJ2-5, with TRBD1 matching 7 bases. Germline V CDR1 and CDR2: SGHTA, FQGNSA. The ends lost 5 bases at V and 7 bases at J; junction bases unmatched: 13. This CDR3 is built from 15 residues. The CDR3 spells CASSVGTVRLSTQYF. CDR3 bases: TGTGCCAGCAGCGTCGGGACAGTACGATTGTCGACCCAGTACTTC.

The genes are TRBV5-1 and TRBJ2-5; tentatively, D is TRBD1 or TRBD2 (5 bases each). Germline V CDR1 and CDR2: SGHRS, YFSETQ. V gave up 0 bases and J gave up 4 bases, with 10 bases separating them. The CDR3 has 14 residues. CDR3 bases: TGCGCCAGCAGCTTGGGGGGGAAAGGAGAGACCCAGTACTTC. Its protein product is CASSLGGKGETQYF.

By share, this clonotype counts as medium-sized. This chain joins TRBV5-1 and TRBJ2-3; D tentatively fits TRBD1 or TRBD2 (5 bases each). Trimming took 4 bases from V and 4 from J, leaving 7 bases between them. This CDR3 has 12 residues. Germline V gene sequence: CDR1 SGHRS, CDR2 YFSETQ. The DNA of the CDR3 is TGCGCCAGCAGCCCGGGGCCAGATACGCAGTATTTT. As protein: CASSPGPDTQYF.

A few counts support this clonotype. The rearrangement joins TRBV28 to TRBJ2-3; 7 positions agree with TRBD1. J lost 5 bases, V lost 6 bases, and 8 bases had no gene match. Germline CDR1 reads MDHEN; CDR2 reads SYDVKM. The CDR3 extends over 14 amino acids. The CDR3 is CASSMGQTQDTQYF. The CDR3 DNA follows: TGTGCCAGCAGCATGGGACAGACCCAAGATACGCAGTATTTT.

For this clonotype: The junction differs from germline at one of its ends, possibly a read error. The genes are TRBV5-1 and TRBJ2-1; perhaps D is TRBD1 or TRBD2 (5 bases each). This CDR3 contains 16 residues. CDR1 is SGHRS and CDR2 is YFSETQ in the germline V gene. This chain's CDR3 is CASSLWDPSLVNEQSF. CDR3 nucleotide sequence: TGCGCCAGCAGCTTATGGGACCCGTCCCTTGTCAATGAGCAGTCCTTC.

The chain carries TRBV12-3 or TRBV12-4 and TRBJ2-3; 8 bases match TRBD2. V lost 7 bases and J lost 5; bases outside the gene matches: 8. The CDR3 totals 14 residues. The CDR3 here is CASTWGAGEDTQYF. CDR3 sequence (DNA): TGTGCCAGCACATGGGGAGCGGGGGAAGATACGCAGTATTTT.

Ten or more counts support this clonotype. The V call is TRBV7-9, the J call TRBJ2-7; 12 bases fit TRBD2. Trimming removed 10 bases from V and 4 bases from J; junction bases left unmatched: 5. The CDR3 contains 13 residues. The germline CDR1 and CDR2 sequences are SEHNR and FQNEAQ (reference sequence). For the CDR3, the DNA is TGTGCCAACACCGGGACTAGCGGGTACGAGCAGTACTTC. Residues: CANTGTSGYEQYF.

J is TRBJ1-4 and V is TRBV7-2; 9 bases are a match to TRBD1. Germline V CDR1 and CDR2: SGHTA, FQGNSA. Trimming at V came to 8 bases and at J to 5 bases, leaving 0 bases not matched to a gene. The CDR3 runs 12 residues. The CDR3 DNA follows: TGTGCCAGCGGGACAGGGAATGAAAAACTGTTTTTT. This encodes CASGTGNEKLFF. Combining the CDR3 with reference TRBV7-2 and TRBJ1-4 gives the whole variable domain GAGVSQSPSNKVTEKGKDVELRCDPISGHTALYWYRQSLGQGLEFLIYFQGNSAPDKSGLPSDRFSAERTGGSVSTLTIQRTQQEDSAVYLCASGTGNEKLFFGSGTQLSVL.

This clonotype was observed a handful of times. The V gene is TRBV5-1, the J gene TRBJ2-2; D unresolved. Germline values: CDR1 SGHRS, CDR2 YFSETQ. CDR3 size: 16 residues. With 1 base removed from V and 6 bases from J, the gap between germline ends came to 16 bases. The CDR3 here is CASSLNWPNAAGELFF. The CDR3 DNA is TGCGCCAGCAGCTTGAATTGGCCGAATGCGGCCGGGGAGCTGTTTTTT.

This clonotype was counted only a few times. V usage is TRBV20-1 and J usage is TRBJ1-2, with a weak D call TRBD1 (6 bases). The CDR3 is 12 residues long. Trimming stripped 6 bases from V and 8 bases from J, with 16 bases between. Germline CDR1 DFQATT, CDR2 SNEGSKA (reference sequence). DNA for the CDR3: TGCAGTGCGATTACAGGGCCAGGGGGCTACACCTTC. This codes for CSAITGPGGYTF.

CDR3 in DNA: TGTGCCAGCAGTTATATCGGACAGATGAACACTGAAGCTTTCTTT. It encodes CASSYIGQMNTEAFF. This sequence joins TRBV12-3 or TRBV12-4 and TRBJ1-1, with a tentative D call TRBD1 (6 bases). V lost 4 bases and J lost 0, with 12 bases in between. This CDR3 comprises 15 residues.

The chain joins TRBV18 to TRBJ2-3; no reliable D call. This CDR3 spans 14 amino acids. Germline V gives CDR1 KGHSH, CDR2 LQKENI. Trimming shortened V by 3 bases and J by 0 bases, and 7 bases separated the two germline ends. The CDR3: CASSPLISTDTQYF. The CDR3, as DNA: TGTGCCAGCTCACCCCTAATCAGCACAGATACGCAGTATTTT. The entire variable domain, with the rest obtained from reference TRBV18 and TRBJ2-3, is as follows: NAGVMQNPRHLVRRRGQEARLRCSPMKGHSHVYWYRQLPEEGLKFMVYLQKENIIDESGMPKERFSAEFPKEGPSILRIQQVVRGDSAAYFCASSPLISTDTQYFGPGTRLTVL.

This clonotype was counted between two and nine times. The rearrangement links TRBV27 to TRBJ1-6; D gene uncertain. The CDR3 covers 14 residues. Germline CDR1 and CDR2: MNHEY and SMNVEV (reference sequence). Deletions cut 7 bases from V and 3 bases from J, with 10 bases between. The CDR3 bases are TGTGCCAGCACTCCCCAATTCTATAATTCACCCCTCCACTTT. Its protein product is CASTPQFYNSPLHF.